The sequence of this T cell receptor beta chain was determined in a study of blood T cell repertoires in COVID-19. The assay was immunoSEQ multiplex PCR, and TCRdb's table has in-frame clones only and misses some. In the table there are some 270,000 clones, 80% to 90% of which are singletons. CDR1 and CDR2 from the germline V gene are SGHRS and YFSETQ. This CDR3 has 11 amino acids. V lost 2 bases to trimming and J lost 9 bases, with 7 bases between them. This chain uses TRBV5-1 with TRBJ2-3; maybe TRBD1 (6 bases). The sequencing input was peripheral blood. The receptor was derived from a man aged 25-40 years with acute or convalescent COVID-19. CDR3 loop: CASSFGQTQYF. In DNA, the CDR3 is TGCGCCAGCAGCTTCGGACAGACGCAGTATTTT.